The following is a T cell receptor (beta chain) sequence with its context. Its antigen remains unidentified. A read error may be the cause here, since a much bigger clone is one base away. This sample stems from a study of T cells in Graves' hyperthyroidism and ophthalmopathy (dated by TCRdb to 2018 to 2020). With regard to the full study: Peripheral blood samples were taken at the time of initial diagnosis, prior to any treatment. The 75 to 100 discovery patients were divided at random into training and test sets in a 7:3 ratio. In over five Graves' hyperthyroidism patients, the study also compared T-cell repertoires from thyroid tissue with T-cell repertoires from blood. Prospective prediction of ophthalmopathy was tested in an independent validation cohort of 18 to 20 hyperthyroidism patients and 15 to 17 patients who later progressed to ophthalmopathy. Once sampling was done, hyperthyroidism patients were given methimazole at a starting dose of 30 mg daily, whereas ophthalmopathy patients were given high-dose intravenous methylprednisolone. According to the paper, TCR Vbeta CDR3 sequencing was carried out on 120 to 150 peripheral blood samples, which came from about 45 ophthalmopathy, 75 to 80 hyperthyroidism and some 17 progressor patients. To identify TCR V-J signatures that set the groups apart, the researchers used a discovery cohort of 100 patients, made up of around 40 with Graves' ophthalmopathy and around 58 with stable Graves' hyperthyroidism. Study-wide findings and limitations: During validation, the model predicted progression to ophthalmopathy a median of about 6.3 months ahead of onset, with approximately 70% sensitivity and about 75% specificity. Sample size was not statistically predetermined, and investigators were not blinded to group allocation. A model built on a 13 V-J signature distinguished ophthalmopathy from stable hyperthyroidism, reaching around 88% sensitivity and under 84% specificity in cross-validation and 80%/75% in testing. Most expanded thyroid clonotypes (frequency above 0.001) were also detected in blood, suggesting blood repertoires may reflect thyroid immune responses.

The TCR beta CDR3 regions were amplified from RNA transcripts. The TCR CDR3 was subjected to a first round of RT-PCR using the HTBI primer set and the Qiagen OneStep RT-PCR kit. The libraries were constructed in a second round of multiplex PCR and then size-selected and purified. Sequencing of the libraries was done on an Illumina HiSeq2000 using paired-end 100 bp reads. Regarding the original processing steps: Raw data were processed with SOAPnuke, discarding reads with adapters, uncalled bases, mean Phred below 15, or no exact constant-primer or identifier match. High-quality paired reads were merged using COPE v1.2.5, and each unique nucleotide sequence was defined as a clonotype. MiTCR v1.1 was used to align clonotypes to the IMGT TRBV, TRBD and TRBJ reference segments. The analysis was restricted to V-J combinations with a frequency above 0.0001, which together covered 99.2% of the repertoires. A TCS score was defined as the ratio of F50 (clonal expansion) to E x V (chaos), with BLOSUM62-based TCRdist applied between CDR3 peptides within each V-J. Welch's t-statistics and random forest reduced 514 V-J features to 13, which were used in a naive Bayes classifier (R e1071). TCRdb passed the public sequencing reads through fastp at Q25 and MiXCR, retaining productive beta sequences. For every CDR3 protein sequence, its rows merge into one entry that carries the most common genes and DNA. The authors' filters were not applied to this entry. Across this sample there are over 450,000 distinct CDR3 sequences, with roughly 17% seen only once. Approximately 15% of the sample comes from the top ten.

The CDR3 covers 12 residues, taking in both the cysteine and the phenylalanine. Only the CDR3 DNA stays, 36 bases, in frame from base 1. The CDR1 and CDR2 encoded by the germline V gene are MGHDK and SYGVNS. Trimming costs V 4 bases and J 3 bases, and their ends lie 6 bases apart. Moderately to severely active disease, a Clinical Activity Score of at least 3, a NOSPECS grade of at least 4, and a duration under 3 months were present in ophthalmopathy patients. Patients with uncontrolled infections, other autoimmune diseases, pregnancy or lactation were excluded. Diagnoses were based on clinical symptoms, serum thyroxine and TRAb, thyroid ultrasound and orbital computed tomography. PBMCs were separated from roughly 10 ml of fresh peripheral blood using Ficoll-Paque density gradient centrifugation. Total RNA was extracted using Trizol reagent, and RNA quality was assessed on an Agilent 2100 Bioanalyzer.

Sequencing was done on a sample of blood. Recombination joined TRBV25-1 with TRBJ1-2; the D gene remains uncertain. This clonotype was sampled from a woman between 18 and 30 years old with Graves' ophthalmopathy. The base sequence is TGTGCCAGCAGTGGAGGGTACTATGGCTACACCTTC. It encodes CASSGGYYGYTF.